This T cell receptor (beta chain) was observed in a study of PD-1 blockade in mismatch repair-deficient tumors. Here immunoSEQ multiplex PCR was the method, and the copy in TCRdb shows in-frame clones only, minus some. The table lists around 130,000 clones, more than 70% of them singletons. From germline, CDR1 is SGHDN and CDR2 FVKESK. V lost 0 bases, J lost 10 bases, and 3 bases stayed unmatched. This CDR3 is built from 16 residues. This rearrangement joins TRBV14 to TRBJ2-1; 16 bases match TRBD2. The clonotype originates from an adult with mismatch repair-deficient cancer. This specimen was peripheral blood, taken 70 to 73 weeks after starting pembrolizumab. CDR3 amino acids: CASSQDKGLAGGEQFF. The CDR3 DNA sequence: TGTGCCAGCAGCCAAGATAAGGGACTAGCGGGAGGGGAGCAGTTCTTC.